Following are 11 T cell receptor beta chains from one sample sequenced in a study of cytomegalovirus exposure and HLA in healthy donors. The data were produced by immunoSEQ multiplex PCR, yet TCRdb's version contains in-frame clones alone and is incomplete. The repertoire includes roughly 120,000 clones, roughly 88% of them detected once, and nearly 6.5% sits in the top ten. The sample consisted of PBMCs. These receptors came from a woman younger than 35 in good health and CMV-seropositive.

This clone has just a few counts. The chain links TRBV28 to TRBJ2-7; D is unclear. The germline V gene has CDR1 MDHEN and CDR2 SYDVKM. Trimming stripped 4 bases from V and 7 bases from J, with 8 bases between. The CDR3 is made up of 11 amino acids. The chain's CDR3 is CASSSRLEQYF. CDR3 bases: TGTGCCAGCAGTTCCCGGTTAGAGCAGTACTTC.

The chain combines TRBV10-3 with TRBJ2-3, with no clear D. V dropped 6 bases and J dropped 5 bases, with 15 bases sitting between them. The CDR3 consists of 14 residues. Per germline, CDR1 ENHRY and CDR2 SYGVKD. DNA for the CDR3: TGTGCCATCAGCCCGGGTGCTACCAGAGATACGCAGTATTTT. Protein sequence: CAISPGATRDTQYF.

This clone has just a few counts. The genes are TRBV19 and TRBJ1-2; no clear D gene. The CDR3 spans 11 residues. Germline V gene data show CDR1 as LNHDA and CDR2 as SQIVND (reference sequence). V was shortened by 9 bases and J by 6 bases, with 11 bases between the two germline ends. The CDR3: CASGSSHGYTF. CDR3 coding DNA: TGTGCCAGCGGGTCCTCCCATGGCTACACCTTC.

CDR3 loop: CASSLGRTSGKTIQETQYF. In DNA, the CDR3 is TGTGCCAGCAGCTTAGGCCGGACTAGCGGGAAGACCATCCAAGAGACCCAGTACTTC. This chain links TRBV7-8 with TRBJ2-5; TRBD2 matches at 12 bases. With V trimmed by 1 base and J by 1 base, 10 bases remained unmatched. CDR1 and CDR2 (germline): SGHVS, FQNEAQ. The CDR3 length is 19 residues.

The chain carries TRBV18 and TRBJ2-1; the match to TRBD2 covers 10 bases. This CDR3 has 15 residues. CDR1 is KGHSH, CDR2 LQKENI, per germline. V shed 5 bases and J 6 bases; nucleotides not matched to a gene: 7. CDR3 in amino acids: CASSTGTSERNEQFF. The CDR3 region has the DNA TGTGCCAGCTCAACCGGGACTAGCGAGCGCAATGAGCAGTTCTTC.

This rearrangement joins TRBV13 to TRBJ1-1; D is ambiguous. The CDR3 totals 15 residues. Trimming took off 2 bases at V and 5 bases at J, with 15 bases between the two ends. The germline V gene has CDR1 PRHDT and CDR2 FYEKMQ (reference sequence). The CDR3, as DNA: TGTGCCAGCAGCTTATTACCTCCAACGGGGACTGAAGCTTTCTTT. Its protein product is CASSLLPPTGTEAFF.

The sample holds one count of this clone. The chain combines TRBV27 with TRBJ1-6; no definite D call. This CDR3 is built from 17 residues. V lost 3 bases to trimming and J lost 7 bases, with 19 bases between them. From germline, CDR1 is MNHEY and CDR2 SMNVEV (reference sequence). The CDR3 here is CASSFGLGRANNSPLHF. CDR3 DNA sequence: TGTGCCAGCAGTTTCGGTCTCGGGAGGGCTAACAATTCACCCCTCCACTTT.

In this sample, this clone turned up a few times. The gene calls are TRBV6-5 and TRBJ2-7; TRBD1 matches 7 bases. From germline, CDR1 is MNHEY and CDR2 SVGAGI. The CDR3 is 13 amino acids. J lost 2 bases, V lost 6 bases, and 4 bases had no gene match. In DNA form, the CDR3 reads TGTGCCAGCAGCTCCGACAGGGCCTACGAGCAGTACTTC. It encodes CASSSDRAYEQYF.

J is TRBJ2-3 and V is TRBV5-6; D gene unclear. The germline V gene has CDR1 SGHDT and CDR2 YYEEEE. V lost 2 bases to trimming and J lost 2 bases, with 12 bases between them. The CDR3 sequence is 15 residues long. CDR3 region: CASSFGGRFTDTQYF. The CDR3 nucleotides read TGTGCCAGCAGCTTTGGCGGCAGATTCACAGATACGCAGTATTTT.

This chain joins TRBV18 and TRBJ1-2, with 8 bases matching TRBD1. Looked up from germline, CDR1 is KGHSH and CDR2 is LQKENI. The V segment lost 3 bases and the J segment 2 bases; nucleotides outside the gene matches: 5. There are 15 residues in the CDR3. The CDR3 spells CASSPGTGGNYGYTF. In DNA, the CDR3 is TGTGCCAGCTCACCCGGGACAGGAGGGAACTATGGCTACACCTTC.

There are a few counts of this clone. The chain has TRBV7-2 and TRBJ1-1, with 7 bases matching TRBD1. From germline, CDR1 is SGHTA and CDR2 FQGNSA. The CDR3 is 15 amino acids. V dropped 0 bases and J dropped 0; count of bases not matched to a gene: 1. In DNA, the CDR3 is TGTGCCAGCAGCTTAGCGACAGGGATGAACACTGAAGCTTTCTTT. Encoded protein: CASSLATGMNTEAFF.